These 20 T cell receptor beta chains were sequenced from one sample in a study of tumor-infiltrating lymphocytes in primary liver carcinoma. Co-extracted RNA and DNA came from around 20-30 mg of unsorted bulk tissue. Researchers generated TCR beta cDNA from 500 to 600 ng of total RNA, relying on a constant-region primer. Three-round nested multiplex PCR performed with slightly modified ARM-PCR produced the TCR beta libraries. Each of the first two PCR rounds ran roughly 9 cycles with TRBV1-TRBV30 forward and C-beta reverse primers. TCRdb reanalysed the multiplex PCR reads using MiXCR and keeps one entry per CDR3 protein. The table lists about 70,000 distinct CDR3 sequences, about 72% of them singletons. The source material was liver tumor tissue from sampling region 4. Subset here: tumor region T4, right-lateral pole. These receptors were collected from a man aged 35-49 years with primary liver carcinoma and hepatitis B virus infection.

As concerns this clonotype: Since no conserved phenylalanine or tryptophan closes the CDR3, a read error is the likely cause. This chain uses TRBV11-2 with TRBJ2-2; 9 bases align to TRBD1. The length of the CDR3 is 17 residues. Germline V CDR1 and CDR2: SGHAT, FQNNGV. Written as DNA, the CDR3 is TGTGCCAGCAGCTCTGATCGGGACAGGGTCGGCACCGAGGAGCTGTTTTAT. Its protein is CASSSDRDRVGTEELFY.

Comments on this clonotype: A single base separates this from a much larger clone, so it may be a read error. The CDR3 sequence is CAISGQGWKTEAFF. As DNA, the CDR3 is TGTGCCATCAGTGGACAGGGTTGGAAGACTGAAGCTTTCTTT. This chain uses TRBV10-3 with TRBJ1-1, with TRBD1 identical over 7 bases. Germline CDR1 is ENHRY and CDR2 is SYGVKD. V shed 4 bases and J 5 bases; nucleotides not matched to a gene: 7. CDR3 size: 14 residues.

Notes on this clonotype: At one end the junction does not follow the germline gene, possibly because of a read error. The rearrangement links TRBV5-6 to TRBJ1-1; D remains unclear. Germline loops: CDR1 SGHDT, CDR2 YYEEEE. The CDR3 has 11 amino acids. DNA of the CDR3: TGTGCCAACAGCTTGAACACTGAAGCTTCCTTT. It encodes CANSLNTEASF.

Within the sample, this clonotype is medium-sized (0.01 to 0.1%). The chain carries TRBV11-2 and TRBJ2-2; D is unresolved. V gave up 2 bases and J gave up 1 base, with 8 bases separating them. Germline values: CDR1 SGHAT, CDR2 FQNNGV. The CDR3 runs 15 residues. The CDR3 DNA follows: TGTGCCAGCAGCTTACGGCCGGAGAACACCGGGGAGCTGTTTTTT. Protein sequence: CASSLRPENTGELFF.

In the case of this clonotype: At one end the junction does not follow the germline gene, possibly because of a read error. J is TRBJ2-3 and V is TRBV7-9, with a tentative D call TRBD2 (6 bases). The CDR3 contains 14 residues. The germline CDR1 and CDR2 sequences are SEHNR and FQNEAQ (reference sequence). Here the CDR3 DNA reads TGTGCCAACAGCCCTGGGGGGAGTGAAGATGCGCAGTATTTT. Translating gives CANSPGGSEDAQYF.

Many counts were recorded for this clonotype. J is TRBJ1-4 and V is TRBV12-3 or TRBV12-4; maybe TRBD1 (6 bases). CDR3 length equals 14 residues. V dropped 6 bases and J dropped 5 bases, with 13 bases sitting between them. The DNA for the CDR3 is TGTGCCAGCAGCCCAGGGGCAGGGAATGAAAAACTGTTTTTT. Translated: CASSPGAGNEKLFF.

This clonotype was seen repeatedly, ten times or more. The V gene is TRBV7-9, the J gene TRBJ1-6; D is uncertain. The CDR3 runs 13 residues. Germline lookup yields CDR1 SEHNR and CDR2 FQNEAQ (reference sequence). V was pared by 3 bases and J by 15 bases, with 15 bases between. The CDR3 DNA reads TGTGCCAGCAGCTTGGATTCGCGGGGTATCCTCCACTTT. This encodes CASSLDSRGILHF. Combining the CDR3 with reference TRBV7-9 and TRBJ1-6 gives the whole variable domain DTGVSQNPRHKITKRGQNVTFRCDPISEHNRLYWYRQTLGQGPEFLTYFQNEAQLEKSRLLSDRFSAERPKGSFSTLEIQRTEQGDSAMYLCASSLDSRGILHFGNGTRLTVT.

Details on this clonotype: A read error is possible here, since a much larger clone lies one base away. The chain couples TRBV5-1 to TRBJ2-1, with a tentative D call TRBD2 (5 bases). Germline V gene lookup returns CDR1 SGHRS and CDR2 YFSETQ. CDR3 length equals 15 residues. The DNA of the CDR3 is TGCGCCAGCAGCTTGGGAGGGCAAGGCTACGATGAGCAGTTCTTC. It translates to CASSLGGQGYDEQFF.

The chain carries TRBV29-1 and TRBJ2-5; a weak D match, TRBD1 (5 bases). V lost 7 bases, J lost 4 bases, and 16 bases lay in between. Germline assignment: CDR1 SQVTM and CDR2 ANQGSEA. This CDR3 contains 13 residues. The CDR3: CSAPRQGLETQYF. CDR3 DNA: TGCAGCGCCCCGCGGCAGGGTCTAGAGACCCAGTACTTC.

Regarding this clonotype: A junction end diverges from the germline sequence, so it may reflect a read error. This rearrangement joins TRBV29-1 to TRBJ2-1; the match to TRBD2 covers 12 bases. This CDR3 comprises 13 residues. Germline CDR1 and CDR2: SQVTM and ANQGSEA. Here the CDR3 DNA reads TGCAGCGGCCGGTCTAGCGGGAGGGATGAACAGTTCTTC. Amino acid sequence: CSGRSSGRDEQFF.

This clonotype turned up a few times. The chain couples TRBV28 to TRBJ2-2; D is possibly TRBD1 or TRBD2 (7 bases each). The V and J ends lost 6 bases and 2 bases respectively, with 16 bases between them. Germline V gene data show CDR1 as MDHEN and CDR2 as SYDVKM. CDR3 length: 16 amino acids. As DNA, the CDR3 is TGTGCCAGCAGCCCAGGGGGGGTGGGTAACACCGGGGAGCTGTTTTTT. It specifies CASSPGGVGNTGELFF.

The V call is TRBV11-3, the J call TRBJ2-1; possible D gene TRBD2, 6 bases. V gave up 5 bases and J gave up 16 bases, with 33 bases separating them. The CDR3 runs 17 residues. Germline CDR1 and CDR2: SGHNT and YENEEA. The CDR3 protein is CASSGVLARVAYNDHFF. CDR3 DNA sequence: TGTGCCAGCAGCGGTGTTCTAGCGCGAGTGGCCTACAATGATCACTTCTTC.

Only one count was recorded for this clonotype. V usage is TRBV11-2 and J usage is TRBJ2-1; D may be TRBD1 (5 bases). In germline, CDR1 is SGHAT, CDR2 FQNNGV. The CDR3 contains 19 residues. Trimming cost V 6 bases and J 7 bases, with 31 bases left between them. The CDR3 DNA reads as TGTGCCAGCAGGCACGCAATCCGGACCCGGACAAGAGTCCAGAATGAGCAGTTCTTC. This encodes CASRHAIRTRTRVQNEQFF.

This clonotype was seen at least ten times. The CDR3: CSVEGQGAGEQYF. CDR3 bases: TGCAGCGTTGAGGGGCAGGGGGCGGGCGAGCAGTACTTC. The chain has TRBV29-1 and TRBJ2-7; TRBD1 aligns across 8 bases. The CDR3 has 13 amino acids. V trimming: 3 bases; J trimming: 6 bases; junction bases outside the gene matches: 7. In germline, CDR1 is SQVTM, CDR2 ANQGSEA.

This clonotype was detected many times. This sequence joins TRBV7-9 and TRBJ2-1, with D perhaps TRBD2 (5 bases). This CDR3 contains 11 residues. With 8 bases removed from V and 10 bases from J, the gap between germline ends came to 12 bases. Germline loops: CDR1 SEHNR, CDR2 FQNEAQ (reference sequence). CDR3 loop: CASFGNGEQFF. In DNA form, the CDR3 reads TGTGCCAGCTTCGGGAACGGAGAGCAGTTCTTC.

On this clonotype itself: A read error may explain this, as a much larger clone is one base away. V usage is TRBV7-9 and J usage is TRBJ2-1; D remains ambiguous. Germline CDR1 SEHNR, CDR2 FQNEAQ (reference sequence). The CDR3 is 11 residues long. The DNA for the CDR3 is TGTACCAGCAGCTTAGTGGATGAGCAGTTCTTC. Amino acid sequence: CTSSLVDEQFF.

The chain recombines TRBV10-1 with TRBJ2-3; 7 bases are a match to TRBD2. The CDR3 has 14 amino acids. Germline CDR1 is WNHNN and CDR2 is SYGVQD (reference sequence). DNA of the CDR3: TGCACCTGCAGTGGGGAGCGGGACACAGATACGCAGTATTTT. Its translation is CTCSGERDTDTQYF.

This clonotype has a count of ten or more. V usage is TRBV30 and J usage is TRBJ1-1; D is undetermined. Trimming stripped 3 bases from V and 7 bases from J, with 9 bases between. From germline, CDR1 is GTSNPN and CDR2 SVGIG (reference sequence). The CDR3 totals 11 residues. CDR3 nucleotide sequence: TGTGCCTGGAGCTCACAGTTTGAAGCTTTCTTT. Its protein is CAWSSQFEAFF.

Comment on this clonotype: One end of the junction does not line up with germline, which may come from a read error. The chain has TRBV6-2 or TRBV6-3 and TRBJ2-1; 7 nucleotides line up with TRBD2. The CDR3 sequence is 14 residues long. Germline CDR1 reads MNHEY; CDR2 reads SVGEGT. CDR3: CTAGTNGAYNEQFF. Written as DNA, the CDR3 is TGTACCGCCGGGACTAACGGGGCCTACAATGAGCAGTTTTTC.

This clonotype has a count of ten or more. The chain links TRBV12-3 or TRBV12-4 to TRBJ2-5; D gene unclear. This CDR3 is built from 14 residues. The V end lost 5 bases, the J end lost 4 bases, and 14 bases lay between the germline ends. The CDR3 nucleotides read TGTGCCAGCAGTACGGGCCTCCCCCCAGAGACCCAGTACTTC. Translation: CASSTGLPPETQYF.